This TCR beta chain appears in the sequencing data of a study of vaccination effects on CD4 cells after COVID-19. General study findings and limits: Marked clonal contraction of both clone types appeared late after vaccination.

Antigen-specific CD4+ T cells expanded by the ViraFEST assay with viral peptide pools were then sequenced. Investigators separated out CD4+ T cells once around eleven days of culture had passed. All participants had two doses of either the BNT162b2 or mRNA-1273 vaccine. As concerns this clone: Its antigen is not known.

Libraries were prepared by immunoSEQ multiplex PCR; TCRdb keeps only in-frame clonotypes and omits some of them. The sample gives about 69,000 clones, 76% of which show up once; approximately 0.95% is in the top ten. The sample was CD4+ T cells from PBMCs cultured with HCoV-OC43 spike peptides, taken after COVID-19 vaccination. The subset here: HCoV-OC43 spike overlapping peptide pool stimulation. This TCR was recovered from a human donor who received a COVID-19 vaccine.

The CDR3 reads CASSGGLGGGTNEQFF. In DNA, the CDR3 is TGCGCCAGCAGTGGGGGTTTGGGGGGGGGCACGAATGAGCAGTTCTTC. The V call is TRBV10-1, the J call TRBJ2-1; tentative D call: TRBD2 (7 bases). The V gene lost 4 bases and the J gene lost 7 bases, with 20 bases spanning the gap. The CDR3 has 16 amino acids. The germline gives CDR1 WNHNN, CDR2 SYGVQD (reference sequence).